This TCR beta chain was identified during a study of radiotherapy plus CTLA-4 blockade in lung cancer. Lung cancer patients with chemo-refractory metastatic non-small-cell disease were given focal radiation plus CTLA-4 blockade with ipilimumab. Comments on this clone: The antigen remains undetermined.

Profiling relied on immunoSEQ multiplex PCR, and the TCRdb table lists in-frame clones only, not all of them. This table has roughly 80,000 clones, around 81% appearing once. General study results and limits: TCR clones from tumors expanded in blood after radiotherapy plus ipilimumab. Strongest reported response predictors: early blood clone changes and post-radiation interferon-beta.

The CDR3 has 16 residues. CDR1 and CDR2 from the germline V gene are WSHSY and SAAADI. Trimming pared 5 bases from V and 0 bases from J, leaving 13 bases between. The sample in question was peripheral blood, obtained from a patient treated with radiotherapy plus ipilimumab. The receptor was isolated from a human donor with non-small cell lung cancer who had a partial response to radiotherapy plus ipilimumab. Some clones in this sample may be carry-over from other donors' samples. J is TRBJ1-4 and V is TRBV10-2; D is unresolved. CDR3 sequence (DNA): TGCGCCAGCAGTTTAGCTTGGGTCGCAACTAATGAAAAACTGTTTTTT. Translated, it gives CASSLAWVATNEKLFF.